A single sample gave rise to the 2 T cell receptor beta chains below, sequenced in a study of follicular helper T cells after annual influenza vaccination. Libraries were prepared by immunoSEQ multiplex PCR; TCRdb keeps only in-frame clonotypes and omits some of them. The data hold roughly 8,000 clones, with over 80% observed a single time. Time point here: 2014-2015 season, 7 days after vaccination. Sequencing used CXCR5+ CD38- circulating T follicular helper cells from blood, obtained 7 days after influenza vaccination. Stated subset: circulating Tfh, non-naive CD4+CXCR5+PD-1+ (ICOS+CD38+ or ICOS-CD38-). These receptors all come from an adult who received the influenza vaccine.

V usage is TRBV7-9 and J usage is TRBJ2-3, with 9 bases identical to TRBD2. With V trimmed by 1 base and J by 0 bases, 2 bases remained unmatched. The CDR3 loop spans 16 amino acids. Germline V gene sequence: CDR1 SEHNR, CDR2 FQNEAQ (reference sequence). This CDR3 is CASSLVLAGSTDTQYF. The CDR3 region has the DNA TGTGCCAGCAGCTTAGTTCTAGCGGGGAGCACAGATACGCAGTATTTT.

This clone was counted only a few times. The gene calls are TRBV11-2 and TRBJ2-7, with 8 bases aligning to TRBD2. After removal of 7 bases from V and 2 bases from J, the junction contained 10 bases not matched to a gene. The germline gives CDR1 SGHAT, CDR2 FQNNGV. The CDR3 contains 15 residues. The CDR3 bases are TGTGCCAGCACCTTGTCGCCGGGACTAGCCTACGAGCAGTACTTC. This translates into CASTLSPGLAYEQYF. The full variable domain, completed using reference TRBV11-2 and TRBJ2-7, is EAGVAQSPRYKIIEKRQSVAFWCNPISGHATLYWYQQILGQGPKLLIQFQNNGVVDDSQLPKDRFSAERLKGVDSTLKIQPAKLEDSAVYLCASTLSPGLAYEQYFGPGTRLTVT.